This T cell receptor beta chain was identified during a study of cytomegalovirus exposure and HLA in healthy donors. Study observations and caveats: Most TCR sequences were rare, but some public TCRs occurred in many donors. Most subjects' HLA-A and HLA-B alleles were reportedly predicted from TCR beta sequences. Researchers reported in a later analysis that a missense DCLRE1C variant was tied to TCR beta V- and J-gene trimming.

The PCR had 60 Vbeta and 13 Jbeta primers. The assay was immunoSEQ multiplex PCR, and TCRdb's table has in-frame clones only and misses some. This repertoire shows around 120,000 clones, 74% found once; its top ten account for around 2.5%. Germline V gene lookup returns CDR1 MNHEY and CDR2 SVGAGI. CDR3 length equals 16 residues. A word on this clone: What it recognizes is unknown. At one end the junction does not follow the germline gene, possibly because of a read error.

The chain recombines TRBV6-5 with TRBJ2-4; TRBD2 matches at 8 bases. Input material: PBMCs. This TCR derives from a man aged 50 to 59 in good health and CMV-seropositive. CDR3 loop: CASSWGLDSSKNIQCF. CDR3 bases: TGTGCCAGCAGTTGGGGACTAGATTCTTCCAAAAACATTCAGTGCTTC.